A single sample is the source of the 23 T cell receptor beta chains below, sequenced in a study of blood T cells in healthy people across ages (dated by TCRdb to between 2014 and 2017). Library generation was performed with 5' RACE. Sequencer: Illumina HiSeq 2500. A second about 7 to 11 cycle PCR used a sample-barcoded 5' primer and a J-beta primer mix. The public reads were reprocessed in TCRdb via fastp at Q25 and MiXCR, keeping in-frame beta chains. CDR3 protein duplicates are merged, each entry listing the most common genes and DNA. The sample yields about 810,000 distinct CDR3 sequences; approximately 35% were counted once. Around 13% of the sample belongs to the ten largest clones. The specimen was blood. These receptors all come from a young man in good health.

This clonotype has just one count. A read error may explain this, as a much larger clone is one base away. The rearrangement links TRBV12-3 or TRBV12-4 to TRBJ2-5; D may be TRBD1 (5 bases). This CDR3 has 14 amino acids. CDR3: CASSLTGFQETQHF. CDR3 in DNA: TGTGCCAGCAGTCTTACAGGATTTCAAGAGACCCAGCACTTC.

V is TRBV13 and J is TRBJ2-5, with TRBD1 matching 7 bases. The last part of the DNA fits TRBJ2-7 better; the J call may be wrong. Germline CDR1 and CDR2: PRHDT and FYEKMQ (reference sequence). This CDR3 region has 16 residues. CDR3 sequence: CASSLGGNGQVSEQYF. CDR3 DNA: TGTGCCAGCAGCTTAGGGGGGAACGGACAGGTCTCCGAGCAGTACTTC.

This rearrangement joins TRBV3-1 to TRBJ1-2, with no clear D. Trimming shortened V by 0 bases and J by 4 bases, and 12 bases separated the two germline ends. The germline CDR1 and CDR2 sequences are LGHDT and YNNKEL (reference sequence). The CDR3 length is 15 residues. The CDR3 loop is CASSQEKAGTYGYTF. The CDR3 coding sequence is TGTGCCAGCAGCCAAGAGAAAGCAGGCACCTATGGCTACACCTTC.

This clonotype showed up just a few times. V and J are TRBV7-2 and TRBJ1-6; the D gene is possibly TRBD1 (5 bases). Germline V gene lookup returns CDR1 SGHTA and CDR2 FQGNSA. V lost 1 base to trimming and J lost 12 bases, with 13 bases between them. CDR3 length: 14 amino acids. This CDR3 reads CASSLGGAAGPLHF. In DNA, the CDR3 is TGTGCCAGCAGCTTAGGCGGGGCAGCCGGACCCCTCCACTTT.

This clonotype turned up a few times. The CDR3 reads CASSPRTDTEAFF. In DNA form, the CDR3 reads TGTGCCAGCTCACCCCGGACTGACACTGAAGCTTTCTTT. The chain joins TRBV18 to TRBJ1-1; no clear D. V was pared by 3 bases and J by 3 bases, with 8 bases between. CDR1 is KGHSH, CDR2 LQKENI, per germline. This CDR3 has 13 amino acids.

This clonotype was seen repeatedly, ten times or more. This chain joins TRBV20-1 and TRBJ2-7, with 7 bases that match TRBD1. J lost 2 bases, V lost 6 bases, and 7 bases had no gene match. Germline-derived CDR1 and CDR2 are DFQATT and SNEGSKA (reference sequence). This CDR3 is built from 13 residues. The CDR3 sequence is CSAPRQGTYEQYF. CDR3 nucleotide sequence: TGCAGTGCCCCCAGACAGGGCACCTACGAGCAGTACTTC.

This clonotype has a count of ten or more. CDR3 residues: CASSRDRAHEQYF. CDR3 coding DNA: TGCGCCAGTTCGAGGGACAGGGCTCACGAGCAGTACTTC. This chain joins TRBV5-1 and TRBJ2-7, with 9 bases identical to TRBD1. The CDR3 sequence is 13 residues long. Germline V gives CDR1 SGHRS, CDR2 YFSETQ. V lost 8 bases to trimming and J lost 5 bases; unmatched junction nucleotides: 8.

This clonotype showed up many times. The chain combines TRBV12-3 or TRBV12-4 with TRBJ1-4; D is perhaps TRBD1 (5 bases). The CDR3 totals 13 residues. Trimming shortened V by 8 bases and J by 4 bases, and 11 bases separated the two germline ends. CDR3 DNA sequence: TGTGCCAGCGACCGGGGCTATAATGAAAAACTGTTTTTT. Its translation is CASDRGYNEKLFF.

This clonotype was seen repeatedly, ten times or more. V is TRBV4-3 and J is TRBJ2-1, with 7 positions matching TRBD2. With 0 bases clipped from V and 3 bases from J, the junction kept 5 bases outside the gene matches. Germline values: CDR1 LGHNA, CDR2 YSLEER. The CDR3 length is 16 residues. This chain's CDR3 is CASSQEVGGNYNEQFF. CDR3 sequence (DNA): TGCGCCAGCAGCCAAGAGGTGGGGGGGAACTACAATGAGCAGTTCTTC.

Concerning this clonotype: A read error is possible here, since a much larger clone lies one base away. The gene calls are TRBV12-3 or TRBV12-4 and TRBJ2-7, with 8 bases that match TRBD2. J was trimmed by 7 bases and V by 2 bases; bases with no gene match: 13. The CDR3 consists of 16 residues. The CDR3 sequence: CASSLLLASGYNEQYF. In DNA form, the CDR3 reads TGTGCCAGCAGTTTATTGTTGGCTAGCGGGTACAATGAGCAGTACTTC.

This sequence joins TRBV4-1 and TRBJ2-2; 9 positions agree with TRBD2. Germline trimming cut 2 bases from V and 1 base from J; bases unmatched to any gene: 2. The CDR3 has 16 amino acids. The germline V gene encodes CDR1 MGHRA and CDR2 YSYEKL. CDR3 nucleotides: TGCGCCAGCAGCCAACTAGCGGGGCAGAACACCGGGGAGCTGTTTTTT. The encoded protein is CASSQLAGQNTGELFF.

The rearrangement uses TRBV4-1 and TRBJ1-5; 11 nucleotides agree with TRBD1. The CDR3 sequence is 18 residues long. Per the germline V gene, CDR1 is MGHRA and CDR2 is YSYEKL. J lost 0 bases, V lost 4 bases, and 8 bases had no gene match. The CDR3 region is CASSRMGQGEYSNQPQHF. CDR3 nucleotides: TGCGCCAGCAGCCGCATGGGACAGGGGGAATATAGCAATCAGCCCCAGCATTTT.

As for this clonotype: At one of its ends the junction is not consistent with the germline gene, which may arise from a read error. The chain links TRBV7-2 to TRBJ2-2, with 12 bases that match TRBD2. Germline-derived CDR1 and CDR2 are SGHTA and FQGNSA. The CDR3 loop spans 15 amino acids. This chain's CDR3 is CASSPGLAGTGKLFF. In DNA, the CDR3 is TGTGCCAGCAGCCCAGGACTAGCGGGGACCGGGAAGCTGTTTTTT.

There are many counts of this clonotype. The genes are TRBV20-1 and TRBJ2-3; no firm D call. CDR3 length equals 14 residues. Germline V lookup: CDR1 DFQATT, CDR2 SNEGSKA (reference sequence). Trimming took off 0 bases at V and 0 bases at J, with 7 bases between the two ends. The CDR3 sequence is CSARDWTSTDTQYF. The DNA for the CDR3 is TGCAGTGCTAGAGATTGGACCAGCACAGATACGCAGTATTTT.

The chain links TRBV7-2 to TRBJ1-5; 7 nucleotides line up with TRBD1. The V gene's germline CDR1 is SGHTA and CDR2 FQGNSA. The CDR3 length is 15 residues. With 4 bases clipped from V and 5 bases from J, the junction kept 8 bases outside the gene matches. CDR3 in DNA: TGTGCCAGCAGCTCAGGGACAGCCTTCGATCAGCCCCAGCATTTT. It yields the protein CASSSGTAFDQPQHF.

This clonotype is a singleton in its sample. CDR3 in DNA: TGCGCCAGCAGCCAAGTGGGGCTAGCGGGAAACAATGAGCAGTACTTC. Translated: CASSQVGLAGNNEQYF. The chain has TRBV4-3 and TRBJ2-5; 9 bases fit TRBD2. Germline V gives CDR1 LGHNA, CDR2 YSLEER. V lost 1 base, J lost 11 bases, and 14 bases stayed unmatched. The CDR3 runs 16 residues.

This clonotype was counted at least ten times. The V call is TRBV6-2 or TRBV6-3, the J call TRBJ2-1; D remains ambiguous. CDR3 length equals 17 residues. V was shortened by 7 bases and J by 0 bases, with 19 bases between the two germline ends. CDR1 is MNHEY and CDR2 is SVGEGT in the germline V gene. The CDR3 DNA is TGTGCCAGCACCACACATTCAAAGGCCAGCTCCTACAATGAGCAGTTCTTC. This translates into CASTTHSKASSYNEQFF.

In this sample, this clonotype turned up many times. CDR3 sequence: CATRTGSNQPQHF. The CDR3, as DNA: TGTGCCACCCGGACAGGCAGCAATCAGCCCCAGCATTTT. The chain joins TRBV12-3 or TRBV12-4 to TRBJ1-5, with TRBD1 matching 7 bases. This CDR3 is 13 amino acids long. J was trimmed by 1 base and V by 10 bases; bases with no gene match: 4.

This chain links TRBV24-1 with TRBJ1-5, with 8 bases lining up with TRBD1. Germline loops: CDR1 KGHDR, CDR2 SFDVKD. J was trimmed by 2 bases and V by 0 bases; bases with no gene match: 8. The CDR3 contains 18 residues. CDR3 DNA sequence: TGTGCCACCAGTGATTTGGACAGGGGATCGGCTCGCAATCAGCCCCAGCATTTT. Its protein product is CATSDLDRGSARNQPQHF.

The chain recombines TRBV10-3 with TRBJ2-1, with TRBD1 as a possible D gene (6 bases). The DNA end is a closer match to TRBJ2-7, so the J assignment may be wrong. Germline V gene data show CDR1 as ENHRY and CDR2 as SYGVKD. The CDR3 runs 15 residues. The CDR3 loop reads CAISVDRSPYNEQYF. CDR3 in DNA: TGTGCCATCAGTGTGGACAGATCCCCCTACAATGAGCAGTACTTC.

This chain connects TRBV7-2 to TRBJ2-6; a possible D gene is TRBD1 (7 bases). V lost 11 bases and J 0 bases, leaving 23 bases between the germline ends. The germline gives CDR1 SGHTA, CDR2 FQGNSA. The CDR3 spans 18 residues. CDR3 protein: CASDRLEATSSGANVLTF. For the CDR3, the DNA is TGTGCCTCGGACAGGTTGGAAGCGACTAGCTCTGGGGCCAACGTCCTGACTTTC. The full variable domain, in which reference TRBV7-2 and TRBJ2-6 provide the parts outside the CDR3, is GAGVSQSPSNKVTEKGKDVELRCDPISGHTALYWYRQSLGQGLEFLIYFQGNSAPDKSGLPSDRFSAERTGGSVSTLTIQRTQQEDSAVYLCASDRLEATSSGANVLTFGAGSRLTVL.

Notes on this clonotype: The germline gene is not matched at one end of the junction; a read error may be the cause. This chain connects TRBV28 to TRBJ2-6, with D perhaps TRBD1 (6 bases). Germline V gives CDR1 MDHEN, CDR2 SYDVKM. This CDR3 contains 19 residues. CDR3 nucleotide sequence: TGTGCCAACAGTTTCCTCCATTTAAGACAGGTGTCTGGGGCCAACGTCCTGACTTTC. As protein: CANSFLHLRQVSGANVLTF.

This chain links TRBV5-5 with TRBJ1-5; possible D gene TRBD1, 5 bases. Germline lookup yields CDR1 SGHKS and CDR2 YYEKEE (reference sequence). Trimming took off 7 bases at V and 5 bases at J, with 16 bases between the two ends. The CDR3 extends over 14 amino acids. The CDR3: CASQPRDGYQPQHF. The CDR3 DNA sequence: TGTGCCAGCCAACCTCGGGACGGATATCAGCCCCAGCATTTT. Based on the CDR3 plus reference TRBV5-5 and TRBJ1-5, the full variable domain is DAGVTQSPTHLIKTRGQQVTLRCSPISGHKSVSWYQQVLGQGPQFIFQYYEKEERGRGNFPDRFSARQFPNYSSELNVNALLLGDSALYLCASQPRDGYQPQHFGDGTRLSIL.